This T cell receptor beta chain derives from a study of shared clonotypes between healthy human individuals. Study observations and caveats: Large sequencing depth failed to make sorted-subset sequencing complete, rarefaction showed. Clonotype sharing among donors was thought likely to change with sequencing depth. Naive CD4 clonotypes overlapped across several donors at around 5%.

Terminally differentiated effector memory CD45RA+ cells were left out of the naive CD8 fraction, which was CD45RO-negative and positively selected for CCR7. This clone was seen just once. Its antigen is unknown. The same CDR3 arises from other DNA sequences in this sample as well. Sequencing used immunoSEQ multiplex PCR; TCRdb keeps in-frame clones, though not all of them. The repertoire includes about 2,200,000 clones, about 93% of them detected once, and roughly 1.7% sits in the top ten. Germline values: CDR1 MDHEN, CDR2 SYDVKM. The length of the CDR3 is 15 residues. Trimming pared 3 bases from V and 3 bases from J, leaving 13 bases between.

This clonotype was sampled from a man in his late teens or twenties in good health. Some clones in this sample may be carry-over from other donors' samples. What was sequenced was naive CD8+ T cells from PBMCs. V is TRBV28 and J is TRBJ2-3; D perhaps matches TRBD2 (6 bases). The CDR3 spells CASSFTRDLTDTQYF. CDR3 DNA sequence: TGTGCCAGCAGTTTTACGCGGGATCTGACAGATACGCAGTATTTT.